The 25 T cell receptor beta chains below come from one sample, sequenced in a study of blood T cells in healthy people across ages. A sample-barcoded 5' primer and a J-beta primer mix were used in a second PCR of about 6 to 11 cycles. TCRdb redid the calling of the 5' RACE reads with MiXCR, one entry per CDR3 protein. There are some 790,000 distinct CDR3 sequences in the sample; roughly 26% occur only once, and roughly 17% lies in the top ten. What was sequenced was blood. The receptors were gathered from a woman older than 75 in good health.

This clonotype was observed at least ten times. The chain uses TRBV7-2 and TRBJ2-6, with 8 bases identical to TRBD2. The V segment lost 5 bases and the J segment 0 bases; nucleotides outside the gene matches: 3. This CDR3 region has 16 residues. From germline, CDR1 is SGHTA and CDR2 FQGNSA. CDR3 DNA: TGTGCCAGCAGCCCACGGGGGGGCTCTGGGGCCAACGTCCTGACTTTC. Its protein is CASSPRGGSGANVLTF.

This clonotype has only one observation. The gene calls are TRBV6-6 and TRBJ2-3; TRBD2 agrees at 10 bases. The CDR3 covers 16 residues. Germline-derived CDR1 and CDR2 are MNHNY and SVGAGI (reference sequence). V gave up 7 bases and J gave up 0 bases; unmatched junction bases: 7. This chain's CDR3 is CASKRGGLTSTDTQYF. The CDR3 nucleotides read TGTGCCAGCAAGCGGGGGGGGCTAACCAGCACAGATACGCAGTATTTT.

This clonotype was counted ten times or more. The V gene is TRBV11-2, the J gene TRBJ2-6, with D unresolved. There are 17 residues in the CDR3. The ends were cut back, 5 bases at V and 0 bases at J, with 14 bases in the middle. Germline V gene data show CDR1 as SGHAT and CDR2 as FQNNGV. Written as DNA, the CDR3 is TGTGCCAGCAGCCGAAGGCCATTGGACTCTGGGGCCAACGTCCTGACTTTC. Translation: CASSRRPLDSGANVLTF.

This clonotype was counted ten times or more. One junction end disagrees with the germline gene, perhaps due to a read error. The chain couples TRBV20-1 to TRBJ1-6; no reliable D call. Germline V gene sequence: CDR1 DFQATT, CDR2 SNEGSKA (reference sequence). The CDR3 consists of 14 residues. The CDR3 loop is CSTRGSSYNSPLHF. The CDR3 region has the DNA TGCAGTACTAGAGGGAGCTCCTATAATTCACCCCTCCACTTT.

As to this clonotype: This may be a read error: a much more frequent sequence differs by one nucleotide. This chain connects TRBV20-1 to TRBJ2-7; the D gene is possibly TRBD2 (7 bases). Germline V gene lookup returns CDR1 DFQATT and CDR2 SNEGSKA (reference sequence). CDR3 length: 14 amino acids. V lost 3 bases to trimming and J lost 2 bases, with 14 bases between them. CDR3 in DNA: TGCAGTGCTAGGTGGCGGGGGCGAACCTACGAGCAGTACTTC. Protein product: CSARWRGRTYEQYF.

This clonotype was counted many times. The CDR3 DNA sequence: TGTGCCAGCAGCACGGACAGGGGGCTGAACTATGGCTACACCTTC. Its protein is CASSTDRGLNYGYTF. This chain uses TRBV7-2 with TRBJ1-2, with TRBD1 identical over 11 bases. V lost 5 bases, J lost 2 bases, and 4 bases stayed unmatched. The CDR3 totals 15 residues. Germline V CDR1 and CDR2: SGHTA, FQGNSA.

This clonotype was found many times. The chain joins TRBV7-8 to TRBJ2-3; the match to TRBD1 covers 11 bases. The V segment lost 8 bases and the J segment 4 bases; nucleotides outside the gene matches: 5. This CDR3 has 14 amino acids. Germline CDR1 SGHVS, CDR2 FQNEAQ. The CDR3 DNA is TGTGCCAGCGCAGGGACAGGGGGGGCAGATACGCAGTATTTT. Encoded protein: CASAGTGGADTQYF.

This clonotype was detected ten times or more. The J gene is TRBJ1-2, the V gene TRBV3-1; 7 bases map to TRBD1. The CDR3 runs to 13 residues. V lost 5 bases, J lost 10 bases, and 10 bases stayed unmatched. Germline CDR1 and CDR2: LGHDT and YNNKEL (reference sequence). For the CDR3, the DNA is TGTGCCAGCAGCAACTCCGGGACAGACATCTACACCTTC. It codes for CASSNSGTDIYTF.

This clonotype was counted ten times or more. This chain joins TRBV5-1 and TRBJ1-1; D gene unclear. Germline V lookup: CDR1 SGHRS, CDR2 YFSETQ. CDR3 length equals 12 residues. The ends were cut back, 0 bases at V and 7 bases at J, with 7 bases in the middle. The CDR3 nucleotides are TGCGCCAGCAGCTTGGGGTATGGTGAAGCTTTCTTT. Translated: CASSLGYGEAFF.

CDR3 loop: CASRRGSGRDTQYF. CDR3 nucleotides: TGTGCCAGCAGGCGGGGTAGCGGGAGAGATACGCAGTATTTT. The chain combines TRBV12-3 or TRBV12-4 with TRBJ2-3, with TRBD2 identical over 9 bases. The CDR3 has 14 residues. Germline trimming cut 6 bases from V and 5 bases from J; bases unmatched to any gene: 6.

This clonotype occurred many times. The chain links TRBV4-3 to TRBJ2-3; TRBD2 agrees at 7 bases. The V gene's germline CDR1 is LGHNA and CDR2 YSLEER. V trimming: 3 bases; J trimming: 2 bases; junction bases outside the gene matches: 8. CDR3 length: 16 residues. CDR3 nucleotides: TGCGCCAGCAGCCAGGGACTAACCGGCAACACAGATACGCAGTATTTT. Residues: CASSQGLTGNTDTQYF.

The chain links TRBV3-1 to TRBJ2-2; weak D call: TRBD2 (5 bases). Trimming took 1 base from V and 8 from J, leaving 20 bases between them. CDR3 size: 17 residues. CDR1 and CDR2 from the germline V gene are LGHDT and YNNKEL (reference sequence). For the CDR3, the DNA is TGTGCCAGCAGCCAAGTTCTAGTGGCAGGAGGTCAAGGGGAGCTGTTTTTT. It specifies CASSQVLVAGGQGELFF.

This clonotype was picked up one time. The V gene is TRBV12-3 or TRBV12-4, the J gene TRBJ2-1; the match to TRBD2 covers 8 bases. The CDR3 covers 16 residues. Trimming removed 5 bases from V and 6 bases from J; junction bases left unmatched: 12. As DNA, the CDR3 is TGTGCCAGCAGTCCCGGGACGAGCGGGGGCTGCAATGAGCAGTTCTTC. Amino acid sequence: CASSPGTSGGCNEQFF.

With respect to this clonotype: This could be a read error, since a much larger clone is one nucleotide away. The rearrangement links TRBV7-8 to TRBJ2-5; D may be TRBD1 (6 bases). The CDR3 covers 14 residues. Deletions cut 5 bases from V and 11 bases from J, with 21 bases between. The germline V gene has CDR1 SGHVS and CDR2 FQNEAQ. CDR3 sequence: CASSRRGIYNEQYF. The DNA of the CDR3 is TGTGCCAGCAGCCGCAGGGGTATCTACAATGAGCAGTACTTC.

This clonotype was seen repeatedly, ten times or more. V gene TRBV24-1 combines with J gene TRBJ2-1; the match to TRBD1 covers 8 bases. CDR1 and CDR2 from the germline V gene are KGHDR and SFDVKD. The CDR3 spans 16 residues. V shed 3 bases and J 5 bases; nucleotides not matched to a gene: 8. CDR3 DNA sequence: TGTGCCACCAGTGATGTCGGACAGGGAAAGGACAATGAGCAGTTCTTC. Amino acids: CATSDVGQGKDNEQFF.

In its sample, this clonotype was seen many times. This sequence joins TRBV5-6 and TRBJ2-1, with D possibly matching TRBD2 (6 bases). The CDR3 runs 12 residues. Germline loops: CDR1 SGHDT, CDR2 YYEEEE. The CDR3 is CANCPGVNEQFF. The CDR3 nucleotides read TGTGCTAATTGTCCGGGGGTGAATGAGCAGTTCTTC.

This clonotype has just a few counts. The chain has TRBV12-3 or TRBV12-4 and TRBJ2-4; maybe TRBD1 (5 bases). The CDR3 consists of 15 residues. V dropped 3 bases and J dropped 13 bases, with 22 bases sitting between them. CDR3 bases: TGTGCCAGCAGTTTCGCGGCAGGGTCCCCCCACGGGCAGTACTTC. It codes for CASSFAAGSPHGQYF.

This CDR3 reads CASSSGGGGYTF. The CDR3 coding sequence is TGTGCCAGCAGTTCAGGGGGCGGCGGCTACACCTTC. This chain connects TRBV2 to TRBJ1-2; TRBD1 matches at 8 bases. With 5 bases clipped from V and 8 bases from J, the junction kept 4 bases outside the gene matches. This CDR3 has 12 amino acids. Germline CDR1 reads SNHLY; CDR2 reads FYNNEI.

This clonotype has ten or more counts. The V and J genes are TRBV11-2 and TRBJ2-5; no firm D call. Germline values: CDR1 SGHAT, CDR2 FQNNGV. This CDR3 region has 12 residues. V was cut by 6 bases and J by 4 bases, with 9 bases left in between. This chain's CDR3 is CASRKSLETQYF. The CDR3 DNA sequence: TGTGCCAGCAGAAAAAGCCTAGAGACCCAGTACTTC. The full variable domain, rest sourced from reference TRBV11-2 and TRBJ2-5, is EAGVAQSPRYKIIEKRQSVAFWCNPISGHATLYWYQQILGQGPKLLIQFQNNGVVDDSQLPKDRFSAERLKGVDSTLKIQPAKLEDSAVYLCASRKSLETQYFGPGTRLLVL.

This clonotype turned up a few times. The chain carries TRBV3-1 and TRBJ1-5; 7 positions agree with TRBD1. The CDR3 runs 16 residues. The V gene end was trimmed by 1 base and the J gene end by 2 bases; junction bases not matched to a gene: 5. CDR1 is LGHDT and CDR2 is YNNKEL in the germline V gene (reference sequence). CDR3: CASSQGDSLGNQPQHF. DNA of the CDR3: TGTGCCAGCAGCCAAGGGGACAGTCTCGGCAATCAGCCCCAGCATTTT.

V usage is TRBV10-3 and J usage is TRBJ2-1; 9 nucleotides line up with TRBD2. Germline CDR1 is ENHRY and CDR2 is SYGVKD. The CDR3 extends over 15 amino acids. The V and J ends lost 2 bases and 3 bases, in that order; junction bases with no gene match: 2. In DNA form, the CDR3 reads TGTGCCATCAGTGAGGGAGCGGGAGGCTACAATGAGCAGTTCTTC. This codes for CAISEGAGGYNEQFF.

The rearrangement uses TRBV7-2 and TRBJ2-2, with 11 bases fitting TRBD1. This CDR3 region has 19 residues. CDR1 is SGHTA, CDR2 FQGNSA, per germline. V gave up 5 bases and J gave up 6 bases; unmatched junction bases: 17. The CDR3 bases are TGTGCCAGCAGCGGCAGGACAGGGGGCGTAAGAATAGGTGCCGGGGAGCTGTTTTTT. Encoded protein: CASSGRTGGVRIGAGELFF.

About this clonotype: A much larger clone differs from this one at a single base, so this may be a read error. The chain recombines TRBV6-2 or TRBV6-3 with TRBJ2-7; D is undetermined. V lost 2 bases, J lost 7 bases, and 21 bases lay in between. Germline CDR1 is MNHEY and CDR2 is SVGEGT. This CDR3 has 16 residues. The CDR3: CASSYLSETSYNEQYF. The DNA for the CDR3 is TGTGCCAGCAGTTACCTATCGGAAACCAGCTACAATGAGCAGTACTTC.

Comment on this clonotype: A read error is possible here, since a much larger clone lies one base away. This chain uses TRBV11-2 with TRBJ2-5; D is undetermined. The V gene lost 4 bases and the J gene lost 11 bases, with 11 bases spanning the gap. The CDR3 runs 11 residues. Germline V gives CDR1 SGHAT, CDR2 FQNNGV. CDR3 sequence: CASSSFNWQYF. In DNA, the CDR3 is TGTGCCAGCAGCTCATTCAATTGGCAGTACTTC.

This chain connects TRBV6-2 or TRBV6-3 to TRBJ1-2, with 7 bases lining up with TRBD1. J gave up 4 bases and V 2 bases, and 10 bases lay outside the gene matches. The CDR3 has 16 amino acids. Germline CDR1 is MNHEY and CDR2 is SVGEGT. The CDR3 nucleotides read TGTGCCAGCAGTTACAGGACCGGGACAGACTCCTATGGCTACACCTTC. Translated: CASSYRTGTDSYGYTF.